This T cell receptor beta chain is from a study of tumor-infiltrating lymphocytes in localized non-small cell lung cancer. In the study overall: Patients included smokers and never-smokers with various histologies, some sampled after neoadjuvant chemotherapy. Broader study findings: T-cell fraction did not differ between immunotypes IM1 and IM2. Higher tumor T cell infiltration than in uninvolved lung was supported by TCRbeta sequencing.

On this clone: Its matching antigen is unknown.

Using immunoSEQ multiplex PCR, the repertoire was profiled, and TCRdb retains in-frame clones only, with some absent. The table includes 21,000 or so clones, about 80% detected once. V was pared by 8 bases and J by 6 bases, with 15 bases between. The length of the CDR3 is 13 residues. Germline CDR1 is SEHNR and CDR2 is FQNEAQ (reference sequence). The clonotype was recovered from a human donor with non-small cell lung cancer. Sequencing input: lung tumor tissue. The V call is TRBV7-9, the J call TRBJ2-3, with D possibly called TRBD1 or TRBD2 (5 bases each). CDR3 amino acids: CASRDRSPDTQYF. DNA of the CDR3: TGTGCCAGCCGGGACCGCTCCCCGGATACGCAGTATTTT.